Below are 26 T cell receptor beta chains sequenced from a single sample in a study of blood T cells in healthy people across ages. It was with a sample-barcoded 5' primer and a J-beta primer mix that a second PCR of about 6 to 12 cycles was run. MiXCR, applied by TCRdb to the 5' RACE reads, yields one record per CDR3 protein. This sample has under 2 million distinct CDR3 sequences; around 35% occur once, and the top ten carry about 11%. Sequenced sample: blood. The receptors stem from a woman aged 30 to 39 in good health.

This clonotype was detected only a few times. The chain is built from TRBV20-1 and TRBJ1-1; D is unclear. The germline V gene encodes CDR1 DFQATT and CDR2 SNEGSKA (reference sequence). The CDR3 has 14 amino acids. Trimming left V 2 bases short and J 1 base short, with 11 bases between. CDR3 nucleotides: TGCAGTGCTAGAAATTCGAACAGGAACACTGAAGCTTTCTTT. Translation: CSARNSNRNTEAFF.

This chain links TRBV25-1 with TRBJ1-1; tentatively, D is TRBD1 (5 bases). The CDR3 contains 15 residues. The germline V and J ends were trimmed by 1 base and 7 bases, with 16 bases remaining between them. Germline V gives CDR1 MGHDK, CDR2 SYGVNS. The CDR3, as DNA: TGTGCCAGCAGTGAATCGCGGGGGTTGAACGGTGAAGCTTTCTTT. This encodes CASSESRGLNGEAFF.

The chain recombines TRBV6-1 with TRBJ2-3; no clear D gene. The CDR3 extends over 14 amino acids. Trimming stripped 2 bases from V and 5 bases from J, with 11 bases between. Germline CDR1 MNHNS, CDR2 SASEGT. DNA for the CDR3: TGTGCCAGCAGTGAACGAAGTTCCCGAGATACGCAGTATTTT. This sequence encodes CASSERSSRDTQYF.

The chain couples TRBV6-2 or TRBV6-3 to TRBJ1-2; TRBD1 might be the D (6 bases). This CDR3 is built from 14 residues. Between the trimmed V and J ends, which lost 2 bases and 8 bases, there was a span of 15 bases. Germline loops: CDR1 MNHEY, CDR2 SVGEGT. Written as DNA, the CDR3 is TGTGCCAGCAGTTACGGGGGGCCACAGAAGGGCTACACCTTC. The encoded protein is CASSYGGPQKGYTF.

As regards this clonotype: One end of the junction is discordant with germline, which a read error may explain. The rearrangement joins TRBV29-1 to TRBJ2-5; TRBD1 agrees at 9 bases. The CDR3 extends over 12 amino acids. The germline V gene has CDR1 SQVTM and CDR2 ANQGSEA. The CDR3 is CSAGQGQETLYF. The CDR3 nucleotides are TGCAGCGCGGGACAGGGACAAGAGACCCTGTACTTC.

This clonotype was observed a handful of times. The CDR3 sequence is CATSRGLAGRLDTQYF. The CDR3 DNA is TGTGCCACCAGCAGAGGGCTAGCGGGAAGATTGGATACGCAGTATTTT. The chain joins TRBV15 to TRBJ2-3; TRBD2 aligns across 9 bases. The V gene's germline CDR1 is LNHNV and CDR2 YYDKDF (reference sequence). V was clipped by 1 base and J by 6 bases; unmatched bases: 8. This CDR3 comprises 16 residues. Together with reference TRBV15 and TRBJ2-3, the CDR3 gives the full variable domain: DAMVIQNPRYQVTQFGKPVTLSCSQTLNHNVMYWYQQKSSQAPKLLFHYYDKDFNNEADTPDNFQSRRPNTSFCFLDIRSPGLGDTAMYLCATSRGLAGRLDTQYFGPGTRLTVL.

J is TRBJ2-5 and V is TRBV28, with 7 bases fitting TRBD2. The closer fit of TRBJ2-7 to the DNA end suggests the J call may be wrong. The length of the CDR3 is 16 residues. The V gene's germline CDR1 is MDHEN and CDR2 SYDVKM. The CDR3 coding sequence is TGTGCCAGTAGACTGCTGAAAGGGACTAACGGATACGAGCAGTACTTC. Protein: CASRLLKGTNGYEQYF.

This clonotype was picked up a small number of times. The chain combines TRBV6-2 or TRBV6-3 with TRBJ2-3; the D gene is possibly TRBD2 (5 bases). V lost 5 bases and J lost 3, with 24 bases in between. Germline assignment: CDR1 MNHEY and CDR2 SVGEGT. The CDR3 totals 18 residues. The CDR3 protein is CASSPFPGKSVGTDTQYF. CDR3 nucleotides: TGTGCCAGCAGTCCTTTTCCCGGGAAATCGGTCGGGACAGATACGCAGTATTTT.

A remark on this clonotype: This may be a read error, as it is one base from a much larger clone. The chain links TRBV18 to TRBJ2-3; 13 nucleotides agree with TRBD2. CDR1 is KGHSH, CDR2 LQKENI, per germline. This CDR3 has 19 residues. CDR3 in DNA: TGTGCCAGCTCACCGATTCCGGGACTAGCGGGGACTAGCACAGGTACGCAGTATTTT. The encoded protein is CASSPIPGLAGTSTGTQYF.

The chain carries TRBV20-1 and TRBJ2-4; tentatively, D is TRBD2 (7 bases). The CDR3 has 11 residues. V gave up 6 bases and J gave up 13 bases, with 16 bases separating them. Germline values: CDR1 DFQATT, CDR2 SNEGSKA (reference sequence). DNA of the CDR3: TGCAGTGCCCAATGGAGGGGGGGGCAGTACTTC. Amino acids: CSAQWRGGQYF.

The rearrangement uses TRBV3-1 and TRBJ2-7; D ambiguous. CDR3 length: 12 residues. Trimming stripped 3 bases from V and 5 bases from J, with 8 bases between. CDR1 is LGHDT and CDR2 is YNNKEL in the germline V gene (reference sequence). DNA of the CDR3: TGTGCCAGCAGCCATGCTCCGAACGAGCAGTACTTC. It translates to CASSHAPNEQYF.

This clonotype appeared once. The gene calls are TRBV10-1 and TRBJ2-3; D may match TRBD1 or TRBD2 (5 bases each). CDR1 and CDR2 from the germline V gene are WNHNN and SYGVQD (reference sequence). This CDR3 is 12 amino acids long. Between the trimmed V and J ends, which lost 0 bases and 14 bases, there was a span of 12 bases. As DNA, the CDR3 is TGCGCCAGCAGTGAGTCTGGGACCCCGGTGTATTTT. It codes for CASSESGTPVYF.

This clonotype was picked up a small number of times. CDR3 residues: CASTSDNEQFF. In DNA form, the CDR3 reads TGCGCCAGCACCTCTGACAATGAGCAGTTCTTC. The chain couples TRBV5-1 to TRBJ2-1; D is unresolved. V lost 6 bases, J lost 5 bases, and 6 bases lay in between. CDR1 SGHRS and CDR2 YFSETQ come from the germline V gene. CDR3 length equals 11 residues.

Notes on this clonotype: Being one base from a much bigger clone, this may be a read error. CDR3 loop: CSAGGGWQKTQYF. The CDR3 region has the DNA TGCAGTGCTGGGGGGGGATGGCAAAAGACCCAGTACTTC. The V call is TRBV20-1, the J call TRBJ2-7, with 7 bases that match TRBD2. The J call may be mistaken, given a closer DNA end match to TRBJ2-5. CDR3 size: 13 residues. The germline V gene has CDR1 DFQATT and CDR2 SNEGSKA (reference sequence).

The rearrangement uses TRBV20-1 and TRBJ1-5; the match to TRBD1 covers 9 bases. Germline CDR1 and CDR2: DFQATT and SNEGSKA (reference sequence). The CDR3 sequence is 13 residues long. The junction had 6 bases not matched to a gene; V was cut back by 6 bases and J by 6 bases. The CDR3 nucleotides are TGCAGTGCCGCAGGGGACAGGGCTCAGCCCCAGCATTTT. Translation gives CSAAGDRAQPQHF.

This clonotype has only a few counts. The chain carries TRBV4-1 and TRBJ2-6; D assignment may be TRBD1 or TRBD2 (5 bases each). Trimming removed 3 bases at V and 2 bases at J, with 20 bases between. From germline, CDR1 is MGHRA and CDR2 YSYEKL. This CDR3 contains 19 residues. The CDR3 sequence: CASSQSKGRDGPGANVLTF. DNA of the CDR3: TGCGCCAGCAGCCAGTCCAAAGGCAGGGACGGTCCTGGGGCCAACGTCCTGACTTTC.

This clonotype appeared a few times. The DNA for the CDR3 is TGTGCCATCAGCGCCGGGACAGGGTACCCCCCGCCCCGCGAGCAGTACTTC. Translating it yields CAISAGTGYPPPREQYF. The chain recombines TRBV10-3 with TRBJ2-7; 9 nucleotides agree with TRBD1. Germline trimming cut 6 bases from V and 6 bases from J; bases unmatched to any gene: 18. The CDR3 consists of 17 residues. From germline, CDR1 is ENHRY and CDR2 SYGVKD.

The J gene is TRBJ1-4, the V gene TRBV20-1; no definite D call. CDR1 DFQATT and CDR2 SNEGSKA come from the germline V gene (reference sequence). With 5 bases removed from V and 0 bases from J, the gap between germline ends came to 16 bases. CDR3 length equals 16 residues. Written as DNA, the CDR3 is TGCAGTGCTCCTCCCTTTCGAGCGGCAACTAATGAAAAACTGTTTTTT. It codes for CSAPPFRAATNEKLFF.

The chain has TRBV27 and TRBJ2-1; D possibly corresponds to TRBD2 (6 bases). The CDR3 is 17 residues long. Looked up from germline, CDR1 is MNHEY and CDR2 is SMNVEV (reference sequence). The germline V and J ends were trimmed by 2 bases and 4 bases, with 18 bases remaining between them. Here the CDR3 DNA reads TGTGCCAGCAGTTTAAACGGTTTCGGCGGGGCTTACAATGAGCAGTTCTTC. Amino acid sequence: CASSLNGFGGAYNEQFF.

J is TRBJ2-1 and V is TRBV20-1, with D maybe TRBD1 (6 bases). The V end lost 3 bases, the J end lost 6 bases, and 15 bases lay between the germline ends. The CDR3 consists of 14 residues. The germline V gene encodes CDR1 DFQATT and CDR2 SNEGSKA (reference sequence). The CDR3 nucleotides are TGCAGTGCTAGTATCACATCAGGGGCCAATGAGCAGTTCTTC. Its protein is CSASITSGANEQFF.

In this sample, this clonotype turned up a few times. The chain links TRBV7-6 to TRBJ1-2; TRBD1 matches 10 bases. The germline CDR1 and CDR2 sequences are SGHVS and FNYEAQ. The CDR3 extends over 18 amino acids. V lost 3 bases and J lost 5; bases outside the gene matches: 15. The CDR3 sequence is CASSLASGGGQGPYGYTF. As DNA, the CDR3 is TGTGCCAGCAGCTTGGCCAGCGGGGGGGGACAGGGGCCTTATGGCTACACCTTC. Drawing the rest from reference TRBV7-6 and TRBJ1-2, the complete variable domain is GAGVSQSPRYKVTKRGQDVALRCDPISGHVSLYWYRQALGQGPEFLTYFNYEAQQDKSGLPNDRFSAERPEGSISTLTIQRTEQRDSAMYRCASSLASGGGQGPYGYTFGSGTRLTVV.

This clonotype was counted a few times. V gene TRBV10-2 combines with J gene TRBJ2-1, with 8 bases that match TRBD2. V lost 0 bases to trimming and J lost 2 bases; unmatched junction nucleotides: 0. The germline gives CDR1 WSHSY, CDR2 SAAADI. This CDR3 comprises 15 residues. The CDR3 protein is CASSESSGTYNEQFF. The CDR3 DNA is TGCGCCAGCAGTGAGTCTAGCGGGACCTACAATGAGCAGTTCTTC.

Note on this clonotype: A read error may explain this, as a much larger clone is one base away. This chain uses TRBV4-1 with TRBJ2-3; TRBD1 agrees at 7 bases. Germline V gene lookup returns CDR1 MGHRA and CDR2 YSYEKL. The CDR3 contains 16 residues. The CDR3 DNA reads TGCGCCAGCAGCCAATACCGACAGGGCCTTGTTGATACGCGGTATTTT. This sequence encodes CASSQYRQGLVDTRYF.

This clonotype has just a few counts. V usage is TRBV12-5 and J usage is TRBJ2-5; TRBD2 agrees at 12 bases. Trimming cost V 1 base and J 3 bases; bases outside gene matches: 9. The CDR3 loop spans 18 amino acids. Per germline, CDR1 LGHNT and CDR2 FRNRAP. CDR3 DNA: TGTGCTAGTGGTTTGGGACTAGCGGGGGTAGGTGCAGAAGAGACCCAGTACTTC. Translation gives CASGLGLAGVGAEETQYF.

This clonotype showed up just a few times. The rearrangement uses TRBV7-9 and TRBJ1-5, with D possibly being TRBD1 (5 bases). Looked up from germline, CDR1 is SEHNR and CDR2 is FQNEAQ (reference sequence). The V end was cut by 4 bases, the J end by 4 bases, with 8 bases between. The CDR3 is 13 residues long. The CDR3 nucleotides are TGTGCCAGCAGCTCACAGGAAAATCAGCCCCAGCATTTT. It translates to CASSSQENQPQHF.

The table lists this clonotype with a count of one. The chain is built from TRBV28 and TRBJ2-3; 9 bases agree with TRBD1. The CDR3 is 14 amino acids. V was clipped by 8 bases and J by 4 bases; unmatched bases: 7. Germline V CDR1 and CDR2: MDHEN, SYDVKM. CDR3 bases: TGTGCCAGCTCCTCGACAGGGGGAGCAGATACGCAGTATTTT. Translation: CASSSTGGADTQYF. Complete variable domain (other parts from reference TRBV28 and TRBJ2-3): DVKVTQSSRYLVKRTGEKVFLECVQDMDHENMFWYRQDPGLGLRLIYFSYDVKMKEKGDIPEGYSVSREKKERFSLILESASTNQTSMYLCASSSTGGADTQYFGPGTRLTVL.